This TCR beta chain comes out of a study of shared clonotypes between healthy human individuals. This clone has just a few counts. Other DNA variants within this sample encode the same CDR3. Trimming pared 2 bases from V and 6 bases from J, leaving 5 bases between. Germline V gene lookup returns CDR1 KGHSH and CDR2 LQKENI. The CDR3 totals 11 residues. Sequenced by immunoSEQ multiplex PCR; TCRdb stores in-frame clones only, minus some. The sample consists of 2 million to 3 million clones, approximately 93% of them appearing once. The receptor was isolated from a man aged 18 to 30 in good health. Some clones in this sample may be carry-over from other donors' samples. The V call is TRBV18, the J call TRBJ2-7; tentatively, D is TRBD1 or TRBD2 (5 bases each). Sequenced material: naive CD4+ T cells from PBMCs. Subset denoted: CD45RA+ positively selected. CDR3 in amino acids: CASSPGGEQYF. The CDR3 coding sequence is TGTGCCAGCTCACCAGGGGGCGAGCAGTACTTC.